The table lists the clone carrying this TCR beta chain with a few counts. This sample was taken from a study of T cells after yellow fever vaccination. By 5'RACE template switching, TCR cDNA was produced, with a universal primer site and UMIs added in the process. Each CDR3 protein gets one entry after TCRdb re-called the 5' RACE reads with MiXCR. The sample has about 240,000 distinct CDR3 sequences, less than 9% seen once. The CDR3 contains 16 residues. Germline values: CDR1 SGHKS, CDR2 YYEKEE (reference sequence). Trimming took 5 bases from V and 6 from J; bases not matched to a gene: 12. J is TRBJ2-4 and V is TRBV5-5; 9 nucleotides agree with TRBD1. This clonotype originated in a man younger than 40 who received the YFV17D yellow fever vaccine. The input for sequencing was CD4+ T cells sorted from PBMCs, taken 15 days after the yellow fever booster vaccination. CDR3: CASSFTGTGPANIQYF. Written as DNA, the CDR3 is TGTGCCAGCAGTTTCACCGGGACAGGGCCCGCAAACATTCAGTACTTC.